The next 29 T cell receptor beta chains were all read from a single sample in a study of regulatory T cells in long-lasting Graves disease. Libraries of TCR beta came from iRepertoire HTBI primers plus Arm-PCR of CDR3 regions. Each CDR3 protein is one row after TCRdb ran MiXCR on the multiplex PCR reads. The sample includes roughly 420,000 distinct CDR3 sequences, 12% to 15% of them seen just once. Time point meaning: newly diagnosed GD, antithyroid drugs for less than 3 months. PBMCs provided the RNA from which the TCR library was made. These data were likewise used in another study, on T cells in Graves' hyperthyroidism and ophthalmopathy.

Here the sequenced sample was peripheral blood mononuclear cells (PBMCs), taken at new diagnosis, from a patient treated with antithyroid drugs. Receptor source: a woman aged 45-59 years with Graves disease.

This clonotype was found many times. This chain links TRBV28 with TRBJ2-1; D is possibly TRBD1 (6 bases). The V gene's germline CDR1 is MDHEN and CDR2 SYDVKM. Deletions cut 5 bases from V and 4 bases from J, with 12 bases between. The CDR3 runs to 14 residues. This chain's CDR3 is CASSAGAVYNEQFF. The CDR3 DNA sequence: TGTGCCAGCAGTGCAGGGGCGGTGTACAATGAGCAGTTCTTC.

This clonotype was counted ten times or more. The chain has TRBV28 and TRBJ1-1, with D possibly TRBD1 on 6 matching bases. CDR1 and CDR2 from the germline V gene are MDHEN and SYDVKM. The CDR3 spans 12 residues. V was shortened by 5 bases and J by 4 bases, with 8 bases between the two germline ends. CDR3 nucleotide sequence: TGTGCCAGCAGTGGGGGCCCCACTGAAGCTTTCTTT. Its protein is CASSGGPTEAFF.

There are many counts of this clonotype. The DNA for the CDR3 is TGCGCCAGCAGCACCGGACTGAGCTCCTACAATGAGCAGTTCTTC. It encodes CASSTGLSSYNEQFF. V and J are TRBV5-1 and TRBJ2-1, with D perhaps TRBD2 (5 bases). V lost 4 bases and J lost 0, with 11 bases in between. The germline V gene has CDR1 SGHRS and CDR2 YFSETQ. There are 15 residues in the CDR3.

The table lists this clonotype with many counts. The chain recombines TRBV28 with TRBJ2-1; TRBD2 matches 11 bases. Germline loops: CDR1 MDHEN, CDR2 SYDVKM. With 5 bases clipped from V and 4 bases from J, the junction kept 10 bases outside the gene matches. The CDR3 contains 17 residues. As DNA, the CDR3 is TGTGCCAGCAGTACCTCAAGACTAGCGGGGCGGTACAATGAGCAGTTCTTC. Encoded protein: CASSTSRLAGRYNEQFF.

The sample holds a few counts of this clonotype. The chain is built from TRBV5-1 and TRBJ2-4; weak D call: TRBD1 (5 bases). Germline lookup yields CDR1 SGHRS and CDR2 YFSETQ. V gave up 0 bases and J gave up 0 bases, with 13 bases separating them. This CDR3 region has 17 residues. In DNA, the CDR3 is TGCGCCAGCAGCTTGGCAGGGTTAAAGGTAGCCAAAAACATTCAGTACTTC. Translated: CASSLAGLKVAKNIQYF.

In this sample, this clonotype turned up many times. The chain has TRBV18 and TRBJ1-5, with 9 bases fitting TRBD1. The CDR3 contains 14 residues. CDR1 is KGHSH and CDR2 is LQKENI in the germline V gene. The V and J ends lost 8 bases and 6 bases, in that order; junction bases with no gene match: 8. This chain's CDR3 is CASSLGQGSQPQHF. CDR3 in DNA: TGTGCCAGCAGCTTGGGACAGGGTTCTCAGCCCCAGCATTTT.

Note on this clonotype: A read error may be the cause here, since a much bigger clone is one base away. The chain is built from TRBV5-1 and TRBJ2-1; D is perhaps TRBD2 (6 bases). The CDR3 covers 13 residues. The germline V gene has CDR1 SGHRS and CDR2 YFSETQ. The CDR3 sequence: CASSLGLHNEEFF. CDR3 nucleotides: TGCGCCAGCAGCCTGGGACTCCACAATGAGGAGTTCTTC.

This clonotype was seen at least ten times. The chain joins TRBV28 to TRBJ2-7, with 8 bases identical to TRBD1. The trim removed 6 bases at V and 3 bases at J, leaving 7 bases unmatched. The CDR3 covers 14 residues. Germline CDR1 reads MDHEN; CDR2 reads SYDVKM. CDR3 in DNA: TGTGCCAGCAGCCTCCGGGACAGGTACTACGAGCAGTACTTC. Protein product: CASSLRDRYYEQYF. Supplemented by reference TRBV28 and TRBJ2-7, the full variable domain reads DVKVTQSSRYLVKRTGEKVFLECVQDMDHENMFWYRQDPGLGLRLIYFSYDVKMKEKGDIPEGYSVSREKKERFSLILESASTNQTSMYLCASSLRDRYYEQYFGPGTRLTVT.

Ten or more counts support this clonotype. The chain joins TRBV2 to TRBJ1-2, with TRBD1 as a possible D gene (5 bases). Germline loops: CDR1 SNHLY, CDR2 FYNNEI. V was clipped by 7 bases and J by 6 bases, with 12 bases between them. CDR3 length: 12 residues. The CDR3 region is CASIEQGNGYTF. CDR3 DNA sequence: TGTGCCAGCATTGAGCAGGGAAATGGCTACACCTTC. Combining the CDR3 with reference TRBV2 and TRBJ1-2 gives the whole variable domain EPEVTQTPSHQVTQMGQEVILRCVPISNHLYFYWYRQILGQKVEFLVSFYNNEISEKSEIFDDQFSVERPDGSNFTLKIRSTKLEDSAMYFCASIEQGNGYTFGSGTRLTVV.

This clonotype was seen many times. V gene TRBV28 combines with J gene TRBJ1-1; 8 bases line up with TRBD1. CDR1 is MDHEN, CDR2 SYDVKM, per germline. V lost 4 bases and J lost 11; bases outside the gene matches: 15. The CDR3 has 15 amino acids. The CDR3 spells CASSSPHPGQASAFF. CDR3 DNA sequence: TGTGCCAGCAGTTCACCCCACCCGGGACAGGCGTCCGCTTTCTTT.

At least ten counts were recorded for this clonotype. This chain links TRBV28 with TRBJ1-1, with TRBD1 identical over 10 bases. Germline V gene data show CDR1 as MDHEN and CDR2 as SYDVKM. Unmatched junction bases numbered 7, after V lost 7 bases and J lost 8 bases. CDR3 length: 13 residues. The CDR3 here is CASIRQGALEAFF. The CDR3 region has the DNA TGTGCCAGCATCCGACAGGGGGCCCTGGAAGCTTTCTTT.

This clonotype was seen a single time. Since the CDR3 does not end with the conserved phenylalanine or tryptophan, this likely comes from a read error. The chain is built from TRBV7-6 and TRBJ1-1; no definite D call. This CDR3 is built from 19 residues. The germline V gene has CDR1 SGHVS and CDR2 FNYEAQ. V gave up 1 base and J gave up 0 bases, with 21 bases separating them. CDR3 protein: CASSLVYEGSNKMNTEAFL. CDR3 coding DNA: TGTGCCAGCAGCTTAGTCTATGAGGGCAGTAATAAAATGAACACTGAAGCTTTCCTT.

Regarding this clonotype: This could be a read error, since a much larger clone is one nucleotide away. The chain couples TRBV28 to TRBJ1-4; D ambiguous. In germline, CDR1 is MDHEN, CDR2 SYDVKM. CDR3 length: 17 residues. CDR3 region: CASSLLGVGATNEKLLF. The CDR3 coding sequence is TGTGCCAGCAGTTTACTAGGTGTGGGTGCAACTAATGAAAAACTGCTTTTT. The whole variable domain, filled in from reference TRBV28 and TRBJ1-4, reads DVKVTQSSRYLVKRTGEKVFLECVQDMDHENMFWYRQDPGLGLRLIYFSYDVKMKEKGDIPEGYSVSREKKERFSLILESASTNQTSMYLCASSLLGVGATNEKLLFGSGTQLSVL.

This clonotype was detected only a few times. V and J are TRBV20-1 and TRBJ1-5; D gene ambiguous. V was clipped by 6 bases and J by 5 bases, with 20 bases between them. This CDR3 is built from 15 residues. Per the germline V gene, CDR1 is DFQATT and CDR2 is SNEGSKA (reference sequence). In nucleotides, the CDR3 is TGCAGTGCCGAGCCTAAGGTGACATTCTATCAGCCCCAGCATTTT. It is translated as CSAEPKVTFYQPQHF.

The chain recombines TRBV10-3 with TRBJ2-7; D tentatively reads TRBD1 or TRBD2 (6 bases each). CDR3 length: 16 residues. The V gene's germline CDR1 is ENHRY and CDR2 SYGVKD. Trimming removed 3 bases from V and 4 bases from J, with 19 bases in between. CDR3 amino acids: CAISEGGGPEGYEQYF. CDR3 nucleotides: TGTGCCATCAGTGAAGGAGGGGGACCCGAAGGGTACGAGCAGTACTTC.

J is TRBJ2-2 and V is TRBV19; TRBD2 is a possible D gene (6 bases). Germline assignment: CDR1 LNHDA and CDR2 SQIVND (reference sequence). V was shortened by 0 bases and J by 1 base, with 12 bases between the two germline ends. The CDR3 runs to 17 residues. This CDR3 is CASSIDPPSVNTGELFF. DNA of the CDR3: TGTGCCAGTAGTATAGATCCACCTAGCGTGAACACCGGGGAGCTGTTTTTT.

A remark on this clonotype: A single base separates this from a much larger clone, so it may be a read error. Lacking the conserved final phenylalanine or tryptophan, this CDR3 likely reflects a read error. The chain is built from TRBV5-4 and TRBJ1-1, with D possibly being TRBD1 (5 bases). V lost 4 bases and J lost 11, with 18 bases in between. Germline lookup yields CDR1 SGHNT and CDR2 YYREEE (reference sequence). The CDR3 runs 13 residues. CDR3 residues: CASSLKDDSGAFS. The CDR3, as DNA: TGTGCCAGCAGCCTTAAGGACGACAGTGGGGCTTTCTCT.

This clonotype was detected many times. This CDR3 is CASRDRGRYEQYF. CDR3 DNA: TGTGCCAGCCGGGACAGGGGTCGCTACGAGCAGTACTTC. The rearrangement joins TRBV6-1 to TRBJ2-7, with 10 nucleotides matching TRBD1. Germline assignment: CDR1 MNHNS and CDR2 SASEGT. This CDR3 region has 13 residues. Unmatched junction bases numbered 4, after V lost 8 bases and J lost 3 bases.

This sequence joins TRBV11-2 and TRBJ2-5, with 8 bases matching TRBD2. Trimming removed 4 bases from V and 11 bases from J; junction bases left unmatched: 15. The CDR3 runs 15 residues. Germline V gene data show CDR1 as SGHAT and CDR2 as FQNNGV. The CDR3 is CASSWGTRTRNEQYF. The CDR3 nucleotides read TGTGCCAGCAGCTGGGGGACTAGAACTCGGAATGAGCAGTACTTC.

The chain uses TRBV7-3 and TRBJ1-6; the match to TRBD1 covers 7 bases. The CDR3 runs 17 residues. Germline CDR1 reads SGHTA; CDR2 reads FQGTGA. V was pared by 2 bases and J by 7 bases, with 11 bases of the junction left unmatched. This CDR3 reads CASSLGSAGGLNSPLHF. The CDR3 region has the DNA TGTGCCAGCAGCTTAGGTTCGGCAGGGGGATTAAATTCACCCCTCCACTTT.

This rearrangement joins TRBV9 to TRBJ2-5; no reliable D call. Germline loops: CDR1 SGDLS, CDR2 YYNGEE. The V and J ends lost 2 bases and 9 bases respectively, with 17 bases between them. CDR3 length equals 14 residues. This CDR3 reads CASSVRAATVPQYF. CDR3 DNA sequence: TGTGCCAGCAGCGTTCGGGCAGCAACGGTACCCCAGTACTTC.

This clonotype has just a few counts. A read error is possible here, since a much larger clone lies one base away. The chain combines TRBV7-9 with TRBJ1-5, with D perhaps matching TRBD1 (6 bases). Trimming cost V 6 bases and J 6 bases, with 9 bases left between them. The CDR3 runs to 12 residues. Germline values: CDR1 SEHNR, CDR2 FQNEAQ (reference sequence). Here the CDR3 DNA reads TGTGCCAGCAGTGAGGGGGGTCAGCCCCAGCATTTT. Amino acids: CASSEGGQPQHF.

This clonotype was counted ten times or more. The chain joins TRBV6-2 or TRBV6-3 to TRBJ1-5; 7 bases agree with TRBD1. CDR1 is MNHEY and CDR2 is SVGEGT in the germline V gene. This CDR3 has 14 residues. J was trimmed by 3 bases and V by 2 bases; bases with no gene match: 1. CDR3 in DNA: TGTGCCAGCAGTTACGACAGGGACAATCAGCCCCAGCATTTT. It specifies CASSYDRDNQPQHF.

Many counts were recorded for this clonotype. The rearrangement links TRBV5-1 to TRBJ2-2; 9 bases fit TRBD1. This CDR3 is 17 amino acids long. Germline V gene sequence: CDR1 SGHRS, CDR2 YFSETQ. The ends lost 1 base at V and 1 base at J; junction bases unmatched: 5. CDR3: CASSLTGGAGNTGELFF. The CDR3 DNA sequence: TGCGCCAGCAGCTTGACAGGGGGCGCGGGGAACACCGGGGAGCTGTTTTTT.

This rearrangement joins TRBV30 to TRBJ1-1; 8 bases line up with TRBD1. V shed 0 bases, J shed 3 bases, and the junction held 15 bases outside the gene matches. Looked up from germline, CDR1 is GTSNPN and CDR2 is SVGIG (reference sequence). The CDR3 spans 18 residues. The CDR3 coding sequence is TGTGCCTGGAGTGTACCCCCCCGGGACAGGCGGGGGTACACTGAAGCTTTCTTT. It is translated as CAWSVPPRDRRGYTEAFF. Together with reference TRBV30 and TRBJ1-1, the CDR3 gives the full variable domain: SQTIHQWPATLVQPVGSPLSLECTVEGTSNPNLYWYRQAAGRGLQLLFYSVGIGQISSEVPQNLSASRPQDRQFILSSKKLLLSDSGFYLCAWSVPPRDRRGYTEAFFGQGTRLTVV.

This chain connects TRBV28 to TRBJ2-2, with 8 bases that match TRBD1. After removal of 4 bases from V and 4 bases from J, the junction contained 23 bases not matched to a gene. CDR1 and CDR2 from the germline V gene are MDHEN and SYDVKM. The CDR3 has 21 amino acids. The CDR3 DNA is TGTGCCAGCAGTTCCCATCCGGGACAGGCTTGCCCCGGGGGAAGCACCGGGGAGCTGTTTTTT. As protein: CASSSHPGQACPGGSTGELFF.

In this sample, this clonotype turned up many times. CDR3 sequence (DNA): TGTGCCAGCAGCCTAAGAGAGCCGGGACTAGCGGGTTACAATGAGCAGTTCTTC. Translated: CASSLREPGLAGYNEQFF. V gene TRBV13 combines with J gene TRBJ2-1; 12 bases align to TRBD2. This CDR3 has 18 amino acids. V trimming: 5 bases; J trimming: 4 bases; junction bases outside the gene matches: 12. CDR1 is PRHDT, CDR2 FYEKMQ, per germline (reference sequence).

This clonotype occurred many times. Here the CDR3 DNA reads TGTGCCAGCAGTTTCGAAGACACCCGCACAGATACGCAGTATTTT. It translates to CASSFEDTRTDTQYF. The chain carries TRBV28 and TRBJ2-3, with D unresolved. The CDR3 runs to 15 residues. V dropped 3 bases and J dropped 1 base, with 11 bases sitting between them. Germline values: CDR1 MDHEN, CDR2 SYDVKM.

This clonotype was seen a handful of times. The V gene is TRBV11-2, the J gene TRBJ2-6; D is uncertain. V lost 3 bases and J 0 bases, leaving 15 bases between the germline ends. Germline V gives CDR1 SGHAT, CDR2 FQNNGV. This CDR3 has 18 residues. Here the CDR3 DNA reads TGTGCCAGCAGCTTCCAGGAACTTTCATTCTCTGGGGCCAACGTCCTGACTTTC. Its translation is CASSFQELSFSGANVLTF.